These 5 T cell receptor beta chains share one sample of origin, sequenced in a study of blood T cell repertoires in COVID-19. The repertoire was sequenced with immunoSEQ multiplex PCR; TCRdb's copy has only in-frame clones and lacks some. Seen here are about 170,000 clones, roughly 80% observed once, and the top ten hold approximately 12%. Sequencing used PBMCs or T cells enriched from blood (not recorded which). Receptor source: a man aged 50 or older who had recovered from COVID-19.

The gene calls are TRBV6-5 and TRBJ2-5; the match to TRBD1 covers 8 bases. Per germline, CDR1 MNHEY and CDR2 SVGAGI. The V segment lost 7 bases and the J segment 1 base; nucleotides outside the gene matches: 8. This CDR3 contains 15 residues. The CDR3 nucleotides read TGTGCCAGCACCCGGACAGGGAATGGCCAAGAGACCCAGTACTTC. This translates into CASTRTGNGQETQYF.

The V gene is TRBV23-1, the J gene TRBJ1-2; D may be TRBD1 (6 bases). TRBV23-1 is an ORF for which the function is uncertain. This CDR3 comprises 15 residues. V lost 4 bases to trimming and J lost 3 bases, with 15 bases between them. The CDR3 spells CASSPPGRGDYGYTF. The CDR3 bases are TGCGCCAGCAGTCCCCCGGGGAGGGGGGACTATGGCTACACCTTC.

This sequence joins TRBV5-1 and TRBJ1-4; 7 bases align to TRBD1. The CDR3 runs to 14 residues. From germline, CDR1 is SGHRS and CDR2 YFSETQ. The V and J ends lost 4 bases and 8 bases, in that order; junction bases with no gene match: 8. CDR3 sequence: CASSATQGREKLFF. The CDR3 region has the DNA TGCGCCAGCAGCGCCACACAGGGGAGGGAAAAACTGTTTTTT.

J is TRBJ1-4 and V is TRBV10-2, with D hard to call. CDR1 and CDR2 from the germline V gene are WSHSY and SAAADI. The CDR3 covers 13 residues. Trimming shortened V by 6 bases and J by 8 bases, and 13 bases separated the two germline ends. CDR3 region: CASRSPGEEKLFF. CDR3 in DNA: TGCGCCAGCAGATCCCCCGGGGAGGAAAAACTGTTTTTT.

The chain has TRBV6-5 and TRBJ2-2, with D hard to call. This CDR3 has 11 amino acids. The V gene lost 10 bases and the J gene lost 0 bases, with 3 bases spanning the gap. Germline values: CDR1 MNHEY, CDR2 SVGAGI. The CDR3, as DNA: TGTGCCACCGCGAACACCGGGGAGCTGTTTTTT. It encodes CATANTGELFF.